This T cell receptor (beta chain) derives from a study of CD4 T cells in lung cancer (dated by TCRdb to about 2019). Context from the whole study: In the study, blood T cells of NSCLC patients were screened for responses to candidate mutation-encoded neoepitopes, and neoantigen-specific CD4+ T-cell clones and TCRs were isolated. The patients who underwent resection had lung adenocarcinoma or squamous cell carcinoma, were aged 60 to 69 when blood was donated, and were mostly former smokers. Tumor and non-adjacent lung tissue came from several patients undergoing curative-intent resections for stage I-III non-small cell lung cancer. TCRB deep sequencing tracked the frequency of neoantigen-specific clonotypes in tumor resections, non-adjacent lung and cultured T-cell products. Treatments received by the patients before blood donation included platinum chemotherapy, and some patients received nivolumab or pembrolizumab. Overall study results and their limits: Some responses derived from blood might reflect in vitro priming of naive T cells or cross-reactivity instead of memory responses to the cancer.

Trimming takes 7 bases off V and 3 bases off J; junction bases not matched to a gene: 6. The CDR3 goes from the cysteine to the phenylalanine over 14 residues. Left in the record is the CDR3 DNA by itself, 42 bases read in frame from the first base. Sequences MNHNY (CDR1) and SVGAGI (CDR2) are obtained from the germline V gene (reference sequence). The library came from the immunoSEQ multiplex PCR assay. DNA was isolated with Qiagen DNeasy or QIAamp micro DNA kits and TCRB sequenced with the Adaptive Biotechnology human TCRB sequencing kit. An Illumina MiSeq was used to sequence the TCRB libraries. The original methods were these. The kit provider's software was used to analyze TCRB sequence data, and Fisher's exact test was used to test clonotype templates for tumor enrichment. TCRdb carries this immuneACCESS record with in-frame sequences only. Its versions omit some clonotypes, under half of them owing to an unresolved V gene in the studies checked, with the rest unexplained. V, J and clone size derive from that table, while D and trimming were established from the DNA sequence. For this sample the table gives roughly 9,300 clones, of which around 69% were detected only once. The leading ten clones occupy just over 15% of the sample.

Non-adjacent lung tissue was collected from the same resection as far from the malignant lesion as possible, at a distance of at least 3 cm. Remarks on this clone: No cognate antigen has been identified for it. It has no much larger one-base neighbor in the sample; base qualities were not kept.

This TCR came from a man aged 55-75 years with non-small cell lung cancer. Sequencing used normal lung tissue taken away from the tumor. This receptor chain uses TRBV6-6 and TRBJ2-1, with 7 bases matching TRBD1. The CDR3 amino acid sequence is: CASIDREYYNEQFF. The bases are TGTGCCAGCATCGACAGGGAGTACTACAATGAGCAGTTCTTC.